These 21 T cell receptor beta chains came from one sample sequenced in a study of blood T cell repertoires in COVID-19. Assay: immunoSEQ multiplex PCR; the TCRdb copy retains only in-frame clones and omits some. The table has tens of thousands of clones, about 82% seen once. What was sequenced was peripheral blood. The receptors derive from a man in his fifties with COVID-19, enrolled during active disease.

The rearrangement uses TRBV20-1 and TRBJ2-2; unclear D gene. Germline V gene data show CDR1 as DFQATT and CDR2 as SNEGSKA (reference sequence). The V gene lost 3 bases and the J gene lost 1 base, with 6 bases spanning the gap. CDR3 size: 13 residues. CDR3 protein: CSASGQNTGELFF. The CDR3 DNA is TGCAGTGCTAGTGGTCAGAACACCGGGGAGCTGTTTTTT.

This clone has a handful of counts. V gene TRBV9 combines with J gene TRBJ1-1, with 9 bases that match TRBD1. J lost 1 base, V lost 3 bases, and 4 bases had no gene match. The CDR3 loop spans 15 amino acids. Per germline, CDR1 SGDLS and CDR2 YYNGEE. CDR3 amino acids: CASSEQQGANTEAFF. The DNA of the CDR3 is TGTGCCAGCAGCGAACAACAGGGGGCGAACACTGAAGCTTTCTTT.

The CDR3 DNA reads as TGTGCCATCACGGACAGGGCGGGCGGGGAGCTGTTTTTT. It specifies CAITDRAGGELFF. V gene TRBV19 combines with J gene TRBJ2-2; 8 bases agree with TRBD1. This CDR3 is 13 amino acids long. Per germline, CDR1 LNHDA and CDR2 SQIVND (reference sequence). J was trimmed by 7 bases and V by 10 bases; bases with no gene match: 8.

The V and J genes are TRBV5-4 and TRBJ1-4; D is undetermined. The CDR3 runs 15 residues. With 4 bases removed from V and 4 bases from J, the gap between germline ends came to 14 bases. CDR1 is SGHNT, CDR2 YYREEE, per germline (reference sequence). The CDR3 DNA sequence: TGTGCCAGCAGCCCCGTACCCGGGAATAATGAAAAACTGTTTTTT. Translating it yields CASSPVPGNNEKLFF.

The chain employs TRBV5-5 and TRBJ2-3; TRBD2 might be the D (6 bases). With 3 bases removed from V and 4 bases from J, the gap between germline ends came to 12 bases. CDR3 size: 14 residues. CDR1 and CDR2 from the germline V gene are SGHKS and YYEKEE (reference sequence). This CDR3 reads CASSSLGGADTQYF. For the CDR3, the DNA is TGTGCCAGCAGCTCCCTGGGCGGGGCAGATACGCAGTATTTT. Together with reference TRBV5-5 and TRBJ2-3, the CDR3 gives the full variable domain: DAGVTQSPTHLIKTRGQQVTLRCSPISGHKSVSWYQQVLGQGPQFIFQYYEKEERGRGNFPDRFSARQFPNYSSELNVNALLLGDSALYLCASSSLGGADTQYFGPGTRLTVL.

This clone appeared a single time. V gene TRBV6-5 combines with J gene TRBJ2-3, with TRBD2 as a possible D gene (6 bases). Trimming took off 8 bases at V and 3 bases at J, with 15 bases between the two ends. The CDR3 is made up of 14 amino acids. From germline, CDR1 is MNHEY and CDR2 SVGAGI. The CDR3 loop reads CASLRGIETDTQYF. CDR3 nucleotides: TGTGCCAGCTTGCGGGGCATTGAGACAGATACGCAGTATTTT.

The J gene is TRBJ2-1, the V gene TRBV2, with TRBD2 identical over 9 bases. Germline loops: CDR1 SNHLY, CDR2 FYNNEI. The CDR3 consists of 14 residues. Trimming cost V 5 bases and J 4 bases; bases outside gene matches: 3. CDR3 amino acids: CASSQLAGYNEQFF. CDR3 DNA: TGTGCCAGCAGTCAACTAGCGGGTTACAATGAGCAGTTCTTC.

The J gene is TRBJ2-1, the V gene TRBV6-5; D unresolved. This CDR3 has 12 residues. The germline V and J ends were trimmed by 7 bases and 6 bases, with 10 bases remaining between them. Germline V gives CDR1 MNHEY, CDR2 SVGAGI. The DNA of the CDR3 is TGTGCCAGCATCCCTCGTTCCAATGAGCAGTTCTTC. Protein sequence: CASIPRSNEQFF.

This rearrangement joins TRBV1 to TRBJ1-2. TRBV1 constitutes a pseudogene. This CDR3 is 13 amino acids long. The CDR3 protein is CTSSQDARGGYTF. CDR3 sequence (DNA): TGCACCAGCAGCCAAGATGCTCGGGGTGGCTACACCTTC.

The chain has TRBV5-1 and TRBJ2-7; 7 bases align to TRBD2. Germline V gives CDR1 SGHRS, CDR2 YFSETQ. With V trimmed by 1 base and J by 2 bases, 6 bases remained unmatched. The CDR3 consists of 15 residues. The CDR3 nucleotides are TGCGCCAGCAGCTTGTTGGCTAGCGGCACCTACGAGCAGTACTTC. Protein product: CASSLLASGTYEQYF.

The chain links TRBV27 to TRBJ2-5, with TRBD2 matching 7 bases. The germline gives CDR1 MNHEY, CDR2 SMNVEV (reference sequence). This CDR3 has 15 residues. Germline trimming cut 5 bases from V and 5 bases from J; bases unmatched to any gene: 11. The CDR3: CASSQRGPKGETQYF. DNA of the CDR3: TGTGCCAGCAGTCAGCGGGGCCCTAAAGGGGAGACCCAGTACTTC.

The chain carries TRBV28 and TRBJ1-2; 9 positions match TRBD1. Germline CDR1 and CDR2: MDHEN and SYDVKM. J gave up 8 bases and V 3 bases, and 4 bases lay outside the gene matches. The CDR3 contains 13 residues. CDR3 sequence: CASSLGQGIGYTF. In DNA form, the CDR3 reads TGTGCCAGCAGTTTGGGACAGGGTATAGGCTACACCTTC.

This clone was detected only once. The chain uses TRBV7-2 and TRBJ2-4, with a possible D match to TRBD2 (5 bases). This CDR3 comprises 17 residues. Trimming shortened V by 5 bases and J by 0 bases, and 17 bases separated the two germline ends. The germline V gene has CDR1 SGHTA and CDR2 FQGNSA. CDR3: CASSLTTGGLAKNIQYF. The CDR3 DNA reads TGTGCCAGCAGCCTTACGACCGGAGGTTTAGCCAAAAACATTCAGTACTTC.

The V gene is TRBV19, the J gene TRBJ1-6; 7 nucleotides agree with TRBD1. This CDR3 is built from 14 residues. Germline V gene data show CDR1 as LNHDA and CDR2 as SQIVND (reference sequence). The J segment lost 7 bases and the V segment lost 7 bases, leaving 7 bases of the junction unmatched. The CDR3 region is CASKGGQVNSPLHF. CDR3 in DNA: TGTGCCAGTAAAGGGGGCCAGGTCAATTCACCCCTCCACTTT.

The J gene is TRBJ2-7, the V gene TRBV7-8, with D possibly matching TRBD2 (6 bases). This CDR3 has 14 amino acids. Looked up from germline, CDR1 is SGHVS and CDR2 is FQNEAQ. V was trimmed by 1 base and J by 7 bases, leaving 14 bases between them. DNA for the CDR3: TGTGCCAGCAGCTTAGGTCGCGTGGCGGGGGAGCAGTACTTC. The encoded protein is CASSLGRVAGEQYF.

The J gene is TRBJ2-2, the V gene TRBV4-2, with TRBD2 identical over 12 bases. With 4 bases clipped from V and 6 bases from J, the junction kept 0 bases outside the gene matches. Germline values: CDR1 LGHNA, CDR2 YNFKEQ. This CDR3 has 14 amino acids. The CDR3 nucleotides are TGTGCCAGCAGCCCTAGCGGGAGGGCCGGGGAGCTGTTTTTT. Amino acids: CASSPSGRAGELFF.

The chain carries TRBV10-3 and TRBJ2-7; D may be TRBD2 (6 bases). This CDR3 is 16 amino acids long. Germline assignment: CDR1 ENHRY and CDR2 SYGVKD. Trimming removed 2 bases at V and 3 bases at J, with 17 bases between. CDR3 sequence: CAISEEEGMLGYEQYF. CDR3 coding DNA: TGTGCCATCAGTGAGGAGGAGGGGATGTTGGGCTACGAGCAGTACTTC.

The rearrangement uses TRBV23-1 and TRBJ2-5, with a possible D match to TRBD1 (5 bases). TRBV23-1 is treated as an ORF (open reading frame) with a function not yet certain. V was pared by 2 bases and J by 4 bases, with 17 bases between. CDR3 length: 16 residues. CDR3 protein: CASSQPGHGVIETQYF. CDR3 DNA sequence: TGCGCCAGCAGTCAACCAGGACACGGTGTTATAGAGACCCAGTACTTC.

This clone occurred a few times. The chain employs TRBV18 and TRBJ1-2, with 8 nucleotides matching TRBD1. Germline CDR1 and CDR2: KGHSH and LQKENI. The CDR3 totals 16 residues. Trimming cost V 5 bases and J 1 base; bases outside gene matches: 9. The CDR3 nucleotides are TGTGCCAGCTCATCCCTACAGGGGGTTGATAACTATGGCTACACCTTC. Translating gives CASSSLQGVDNYGYTF.

V gene TRBV10-3 combines with J gene TRBJ1-2; D possibly corresponds to TRBD1 (6 bases). Trimming cost V 6 bases and J 8 bases, with 22 bases left between them. CDR3 length: 15 residues. Germline V gene sequence: CDR1 ENHRY, CDR2 SYGVKD. In DNA form, the CDR3 reads TGTGCCATCAGGACCCAAGGGACACTCGGGTCGGGCTACACCTTC. It is translated as CAIRTQGTLGSGYTF.

This chain joins TRBV11-2 and TRBJ2-7, with 7 bases that match TRBD1. The germline gives CDR1 SGHAT, CDR2 FQNNGV. V dropped 1 base and J dropped 1; count of bases not matched to a gene: 4. This CDR3 has 15 residues. CDR3 amino acids: CASSLVETGSYEQYF. CDR3 DNA sequence: TGTGCCAGCAGCTTAGTCGAGACAGGGTCCTACGAGCAGTACTTC.